One and the same sample provided the 10 T cell receptor beta chains below, sequenced in a study of blood T cell repertoires in COVID-19. Sequencing used immunoSEQ multiplex PCR; TCRdb keeps in-frame clones, though not all of them. The sample carries approximately 280,000 clones, 80% to 90% recorded once. Sequencing was carried out using peripheral blood. The source is a man aged 35 to 55 with acute or convalescent COVID-19.

The chain has TRBV12-3 or TRBV12-4 and TRBJ1-2, with 8 bases aligning to TRBD1. The trim removed 2 bases at V and 6 bases at J, leaving 2 bases unmatched. There are 13 residues in the CDR3. CDR3 nucleotides: TGTGCCAGCAGTTTACAGGGGGCTAATGGCTACACCTTC. Its protein is CASSLQGANGYTF.

This chain joins TRBV7-3 and TRBJ1-3; no definite D call. Per the germline V gene, CDR1 is SGHTA and CDR2 is FQGTGA. The CDR3 length is 13 residues. V lost 5 bases and J lost 4, with 9 bases in between. The CDR3 sequence is CASSPPGGNTIYF. Here the CDR3 DNA reads TGTGCCAGCAGCCCCCCGGGGGGAAACACCATATATTTT. Full variable domain (remainder filled in from reference TRBV7-3 and TRBJ1-3): GAGVSQTPSNKVTEKGKYVELRCDPISGHTALYWYRQSLGQGPEFLIYFQGTGAADDSGLPNDRFFAVRPEGSVSTLKIQRTERGDSAVYLCASSPPGGNTIYFGEGSWLTVV.

On this clone itself: One end of the junction fails to match germline, which may point to a read error. The rearrangement links TRBV2 to TRBJ2-1; 7 bases match TRBD2. CDR3 length equals 13 residues. Per germline, CDR1 SNHLY and CDR2 FYNNEI. The CDR3 here is CASSGDGRILRVF. DNA for the CDR3: TGTGCCAGCAGTGGGGACGGGAGGATCTTGAGGGTCTTC.

The chain joins TRBV18 to TRBJ2-1; D is undetermined. Trimming took 6 bases from V and 0 from J, leaving 12 bases between them. The CDR3 is made up of 15 amino acids. Germline V gene data show CDR1 as KGHSH and CDR2 as LQKENI. CDR3 protein: CASSLQVSSYNEQFF. DNA of the CDR3: TGTGCCAGCTCTCTCCAGGTGAGCTCCTACAATGAGCAGTTCTTC.

V usage is TRBV12-3 or TRBV12-4 and J usage is TRBJ1-1; tentative D call: TRBD1 (6 bases). The CDR3 consists of 12 residues. V lost 5 bases and J 8 bases, leaving 12 bases between the germline ends. The CDR3, as DNA: TGTGCCAGCAGTAGGACAGCGTTCGAAGCTTTCTTT. This gives the protein CASSRTAFEAFF.

The gene calls are TRBV9 and TRBJ1-2, with D possibly TRBD1 on 5 matching bases. Germline lookup yields CDR1 SGDLS and CDR2 YYNGEE. Deletions cut 3 bases from V and 5 bases from J, with 17 bases between. The CDR3 is made up of 15 amino acids. In nucleotides, the CDR3 is TGTGCCAGCAGCGCGGGGAGGGGCTCCTGGTATGGCTACACCTTC. Its protein is CASSAGRGSWYGYTF.

The chain employs TRBV12-3 or TRBV12-4 and TRBJ1-1; TRBD1 might be the D (5 bases). The V and J ends lost 4 bases and 4 bases respectively, with 7 bases between them. CDR3 length equals 12 residues. CDR3: CASSWGPTEAFF. DNA of the CDR3: TGTGCCAGCAGTTGGGGCCCCACTGAAGCTTTCTTT.

The V call is TRBV11-2, the J call TRBJ1-1, with TRBD1 identical over 7 bases. CDR1 and CDR2 from the germline V gene are SGHAT and FQNNGV. The V segment lost 5 bases and the J segment 1 base; nucleotides outside the gene matches: 7. This CDR3 region has 15 residues. The CDR3 loop reads CASSARQGGNTEAFF. The CDR3 DNA reads TGTGCCAGCAGCGCTCGACAGGGAGGGAACACTGAAGCTTTCTTT.

The V call is TRBV10-2, the J call TRBJ2-7, with 7 bases identical to TRBD2. CDR1 and CDR2 from the germline V gene are WSHSY and SAAADI. This CDR3 is built from 13 residues. Unmatched junction bases numbered 1, after V lost 4 bases and J lost 1 base. As DNA, the CDR3 is TGCGCCAGCAGTGCTAGCGGATCCTACGAGCAGTACTTC. This translates into CASSASGSYEQYF.

The V and J genes are TRBV18 and TRBJ1-2; the match to TRBD1 covers 10 bases. CDR3 length equals 16 residues. With V trimmed by 3 bases and J by 4 bases, 8 bases remained unmatched. From germline, CDR1 is KGHSH and CDR2 LQKENI. CDR3 region: CASSPGRQGAAYGYTF. CDR3 sequence (DNA): TGTGCCAGCTCACCCGGAAGACAGGGGGCTGCCTATGGCTACACCTTC. The full variable domain, in which reference TRBV18 and TRBJ1-2 provide the parts outside the CDR3, is NAGVMQNPRHLVRRRGQEARLRCSPMKGHSHVYWYRQLPEEGLKFMVYLQKENIIDESGMPKERFSAEFPKEGPSILRIQQVVRGDSAAYFCASSPGRQGAAYGYTFGSGTRLTVV.